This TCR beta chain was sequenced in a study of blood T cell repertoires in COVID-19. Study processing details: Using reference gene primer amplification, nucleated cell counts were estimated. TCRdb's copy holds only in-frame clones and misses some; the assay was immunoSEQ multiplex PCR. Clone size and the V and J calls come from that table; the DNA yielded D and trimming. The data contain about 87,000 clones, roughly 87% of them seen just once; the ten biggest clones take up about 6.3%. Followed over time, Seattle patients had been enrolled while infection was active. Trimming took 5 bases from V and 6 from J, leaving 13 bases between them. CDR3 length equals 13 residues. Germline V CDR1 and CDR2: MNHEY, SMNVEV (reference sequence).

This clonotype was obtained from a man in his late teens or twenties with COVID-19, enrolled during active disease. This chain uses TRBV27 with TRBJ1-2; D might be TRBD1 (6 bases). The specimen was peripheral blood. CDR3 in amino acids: CASSESRGNGYTF. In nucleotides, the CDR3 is TGTGCCAGCAGTGAGTCCAGGGGCAATGGCTACACCTTC.